Listed below are T cell receptor beta chains from one sample, sequenced in a study of vaccination and CD4 T cells after COVID-19. These receptors have no known antigen. TCRdb used MiXCR to reprocess the PCR reads, holding one entry per CDR3 protein. The table lists roughly 20,000 distinct CDR3 sequences, 40% of them singletons, with under 10% in the top ten. The sample in question was CD4+ T cells from blood, cultured in vitro, obtained after SARS-CoV-2 vaccination. Receptors originate from a human donor who had recovered from COVID-19. Both conserved end residues are part of each CDR3. The D gene is left open where the match is weak. Clone size is shown for a subset of rows, as once, few, many or a class of expanded clone.

J: TRBJ1-2
D: -
size: few
V: TRBV7-2
length: 14
CDR3: CASSLRQVGYGYTF
DNA: TGTGCCAGCAGCCTTCGACAGGTCGGCTATGGCTACACCTTC

J: TRBJ1-2
D: -
size: -
V: TRBV7-3
length: 13
CDR3: CASSSSATEVHTF
DNA: TGTGCCAGCAGCTCGAGCGCCACGGAGGTTCACACCTTC

J: TRBJ2-5
D: -
size: -
V: TRBV4-1
length: 14
CDR3: CASSQRAGLETQYF
DNA: TGCGCCAGCAGCCAAAGGGCAGGGCTAGAGACCCAGTACTTC

J: TRBJ1-2
D: -
size: few
V: TRBV7-3
length: 13
CDR3: CASSLGINYGYTF
DNA: TGTGCCAGCAGCTTAGGCATAAACTATGGCTACACCTTC

J: TRBJ1-1
D: -
size: few
V: TRBV2
length: 13
CDR3: CASSGQEYTEAFF
DNA: TGTGCCAGCAGTGGACAGGAGTACACTGAAGCTTTCTTT

J: TRBJ2-3
D: TRBD2
size: few
V: TRBV7-2
length: 15
CDR3: CASSFSGSGTDTQYF
DNA: TGTGCCAGCAGCTTCAGCGGGAGTGGCACAGATACGCAGTATTTT

J: TRBJ1-5
D: TRBD1
size: -
V: TRBV7-2
length: 19
CDR3: CASSLAPRGTGGLAQPQHF
DNA: TGTGCCAGCAGCTTAGCTCCTCGGGGGACAGGGGGCTTGGCTCAGCCCCAGCATTTT

J: TRBJ1-6
D: -
size: -
V: TRBV2
length: 14
CDR3: CASSSQGLESPLHF
DNA: TGTGCCAGCAGTTCCCAGGGTCTAGAATCACCCCTCCACTTT

J: TRBJ2-7
D: -
size: once
V: TRBV11-3
length: 18
CDR3: CASRNDELGSGQSYEQYF
DNA: TGTGCCAGCAGGAATGATGAACTTGGCTCCGGACAGTCCTACGAGCAGTACTTC

J: TRBJ2-7
D: -
size: once
V: TRBV18
length: 15
CDR3: CASSPQGSGSYEQYF
DNA: TGTGCCAGCTCCCCGCAGGGAAGCGGCTCCTACGAGCAGTACTTC

J: TRBJ2-3
D: -
size: -
V: TRBV5-4
length: 12
CDR3: CASSFQGDTQYF
DNA: TGTGCCAGCAGCTTCCAGGGAGATACGCAGTATTTT

J: TRBJ1-2
D: -
size: -
V: TRBV6-1
length: 12
CDR3: CASSQGNYGYTF
DNA: TGTGCCAGCAGCCAGGGGAACTATGGCTACACCTTC

J: TRBJ2-4
D: -
size: -
V: TRBV2
length: 14
CDR3: CAGNRAAGKNIQYF
DNA: TGTGCCGGCAATAGAGCGGCGGGCAAAAACATTCAGTACTTC

J: TRBJ2-2
D: TRBD2
size: few
V: TRBV20-1
length: 15
CDR3: CSASEGGFNTGELFF
DNA: TGCAGTGCTTCGGAGGGAGGGTTTAACACCGGGGAGCTGTTTTTT

J: TRBJ2-7
D: TRBD1
size: -
V: TRBV7-2
length: 15
CDR3: CASSLEAGGVYEQYF
DNA: TGTGCCAGCAGCTTAGAGGCAGGGGGCGTCTACGAGCAGTACTTC

J: TRBJ2-6
D: -
size: once
V: TRBV20-1
length: 17
CDR3: CSARLRATDSGANVLTF
DNA: TGCAGTGCTAGACTGAGGGCGACCGACTCTGGGGCCAACGTCCTGACTTTC

J: TRBJ1-5
D: TRBD1
size: few
V: TRBV2
length: 13
CDR3: CASSGQGGQPQHF
DNA: TGTGCCAGCAGTGGCCAGGGGGGTCAGCCCCAGCATTTT

J: TRBJ1-1
D: -
size: -
V: TRBV12-3/TRBV12-4
length: 14
CDR3: CASSLGQPNTEAFF
DNA: TGTGCCAGCAGCCTAGGACAGCCGAACACTGAAGCTTTCTTT

J: TRBJ2-3
D: -
size: -
V: TRBV25-1
length: 23
CDR3: CASSQTSVYFCATRDPGTDTQYF
DNA: -

J: TRBJ2-7
D: -
size: -
V: TRBV4-3
length: 16
CDR3: CASSQEAVPYLYEQYF
DNA: TGCGCCAGCAGCCAAGAGGCGGTCCCATATCTCTACGAGCAGTACTTC

J: TRBJ1-5
D: -
size: few
V: TRBV6-2/TRBV6-3
length: 14
CDR3: CASSYLEVGQPQHF
DNA: TGTGCCAGCAGTTATTTAGAAGTGGGTCAGCCCCAGCATTTT

J: TRBJ2-1
D: TRBD2
size: -
V: TRBV27
length: 17
CDR3: CASSRLKRGSSYNEQFF
DNA: TGTGCCAGCAGTAGACTGAAGCGGGGAAGCTCCTACAATGAGCAGTTCTTC

J: TRBJ1-1
D: -
size: few
V: TRBV10-3
length: 13
CDR3: CAISGGQNTEAFF
DNA: TGTGCCATCAGTGGGGGACAGAACACTGAAGCTTTCTTT

J: TRBJ2-1
D: -
size: -
V: TRBV10-1
length: 15
CDR3: CASSGVGTRSNEQFF
DNA: TGCGCCAGCAGCGGTGTAGGGACCCGCTCCAATGAGCAGTTCTTC

J: TRBJ2-4
D: -
size: -
V: TRBV7-3
length: 14
CDR3: CASSPSGAENIQYF
DNA: TGTGCCAGCAGCCCCTCCGGGGCAGAAAACATTCAGTACTTC

J: TRBJ2-1
D: TRBD1
size: -
V: TRBV18
length: 16
CDR3: CASSAYGTGGYNEQFF
DNA: TGTGCCAGCTCAGCGTACGGGACAGGGGGTTACAATGAGCAGTTCTTC

J: TRBJ2-3
D: -
size: few
V: TRBV6-2/TRBV6-3
length: 14
CDR3: CASSWPPFTDTQYF
DNA: TGTGCCAGCAGTTGGCCCCCCTTCACAGATACGCAGTATTTT

J: TRBJ2-7
D: -
size: few
V: TRBV7-2
length: 12
CDR3: CASSVSGEEQYF
DNA: TGTGCCAGCAGCGTGTCAGGGGAAGAGCAGTACTTC

J: TRBJ1-2
D: -
size: few
V: TRBV20-1
length: 11
CDR3: CSAGGSYGYTF
DNA: TGCAGTGCAGGGGGTTCCTATGGCTACACCTTC

J: TRBJ1-2
D: TRBD1
size: few
V: TRBV5-1
length: 14
CDR3: CASSPTGANYGYTF
DNA: TGCGCCAGCAGCCCAACAGGGGCTAACTATGGCTACACCTTC

J: TRBJ1-1
D: -
size: -
V: TRBV28
length: 11
CDR3: CASSTQGRAFF
DNA: TGTGCCAGCAGCACACAGGGCCGAGCTTTCTTT

J: TRBJ1-5
D: -
size: -
V: TRBV19
length: 13
CDR3: CASSMGGNQPQHF
DNA: TGTGCCAGTAGTATGGGAGGGAATCAGCCCCAGCATTTT

J: TRBJ2-4
D: -
size: medium-sized
V: TRBV20-1
length: 14
CDR3: CSANSQQAKNIQYF
DNA: TGCAGTGCTAACTCCCAGCAAGCCAAAAACATTCAGTACTTC

J: TRBJ2-7
D: TRBD1
size: -
V: TRBV5-6
length: 13
CDR3: CASSWTGRDEQYF
DNA: TGTGCCAGCAGCTGGACAGGGCGTGACGAGCAGTACTTC

J: TRBJ2-2
D: TRBD1
size: -
V: TRBV19
length: 15
CDR3: CASSNRGPDTGELFF
DNA: TGTGCCAGTAGTAACAGGGGGCCGGACACCGGGGAGCTGTTTTTT

J: TRBJ2-5
D: -
size: once
V: TRBV6-2/TRBV6-3
length: 15
CDR3: CASSPGVLAGETQYF
DNA: TGTGCCAGCAGCCCCGGGGTACTAGCCGGAGAGACCCAGTACTTC

J: TRBJ1-5
D: -
size: few
V: TRBV9
length: 15
CDR3: CASSNSGQGDQPQHF
DNA: TGTGCCAGCAGCAATTCGGGGCAGGGCGATCAGCCCCAGCATTTT

J: TRBJ2-3
D: -
size: -
V: TRBV5-5
length: 13
CDR3: CASSRPQRDTQYF
DNA: TGTGCCAGCAGCCGCCCGCAGCGGGATACGCAGTATTTT

J: TRBJ1-6
D: -
size: -
V: TRBV7-2
length: 13
CDR3: CASSLHEGVPLHF
DNA: TGTGCCAGCAGCTTACATGAGGGTGTCCCCCTCCACTTT

J: TRBJ2-1
D: TRBD1
size: few
V: TRBV6-1
length: 13
CDR3: CASTGDRANEQFF
DNA: TGTGCCAGCACCGGGGACAGGGCGAATGAGCAGTTCTTC

J: TRBJ1-5
D: -
size: few
V: TRBV20-1
length: 12
CDR3: CSARPTQGPQHF
DNA: TGCAGTGCTAGACCCACCCAGGGGCCCCAGCATTTT

J: TRBJ2-5
D: TRBD1
size: few
V: TRBV19
length: 14
CDR3: CASSVNRGQETQYF
DNA: TGTGCCAGTAGTGTAAACAGGGGCCAAGAGACCCAGTACTTC

J: TRBJ1-2
D: -
size: -
V: TRBV6-5
length: 15
CDR3: CASSYRTDANYGYTF
DNA: TGTGCCAGCAGTTACCGGACCGATGCTAACTATGGCTACACCTTC

J: TRBJ1-1
D: -
size: -
V: TRBV7-2
length: 13
CDR3: CASSSQVRTEAFF
DNA: TGTGCCAGCAGCTCGCAGGTTCGGACTGAAGCTTTCTTT

J: TRBJ1-2
D: TRBD1
size: -
V: TRBV19
length: 15
CDR3: CASRRRGQGSYGYTF
DNA: TGTGCCAGTAGACGGAGGGGACAGGGGTCCTATGGCTACACCTTC

J: TRBJ1-1
D: -
size: -
V: TRBV6-4
length: 13
CDR3: CASSQDQFTEAFF
DNA: TGTGCCAGCAGTCAGGATCAGTTCACTGAAGCTTTCTTT

J: TRBJ1-1
D: -
size: -
V: TRBV30
length: 17
CDR3: CAWSGNGQGSGGTEAFF
DNA: TGTGCCTGGAGTGGAAACGGGCAGGGGAGTGGGGGCACTGAAGCTTTCTTT

J: TRBJ2-3
D: -
size: -
V: TRBV5-1
length: 16
CDR3: CASSPSGGTFIDTQYF
DNA: TGCGCCAGCAGTCCAAGTGGCGGGACGTTCATAGATACGCAGTATTTT